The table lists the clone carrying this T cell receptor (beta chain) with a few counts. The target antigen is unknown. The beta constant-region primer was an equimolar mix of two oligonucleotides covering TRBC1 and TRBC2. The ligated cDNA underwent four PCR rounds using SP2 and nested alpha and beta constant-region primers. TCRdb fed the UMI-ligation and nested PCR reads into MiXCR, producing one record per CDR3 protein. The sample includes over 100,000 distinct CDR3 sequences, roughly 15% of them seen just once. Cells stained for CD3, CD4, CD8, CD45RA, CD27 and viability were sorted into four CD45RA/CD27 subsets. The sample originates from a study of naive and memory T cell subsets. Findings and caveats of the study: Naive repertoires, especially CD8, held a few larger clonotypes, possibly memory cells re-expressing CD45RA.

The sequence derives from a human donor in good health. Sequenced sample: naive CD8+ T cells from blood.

The CDR3 nucleotides are TGTGCCAGCAGTTCGGACGGACAAGAGACCCAGTACTTC. Amino acids: CASSSDGQETQYF. The chain links TRBV28 to TRBJ2-5; no clear D. The V gene's germline CDR1 is MDHEN and CDR2 SYDVKM. V was clipped by 4 bases and J by 2 bases, with 8 bases between them. The CDR3 has 13 amino acids.